What follows are 17 T cell receptor beta chains derived from one specimen sequenced in a study of monozygotic twins with inflammatory bowel disease (dated by TCRdb to the late 2010s). The method was 5' RACE. Sequencing was carried out with an Illumina HiSeq 2500. TCRdb reprocessed the raw reads; every CDR3 protein sequence is a single record, and DNA is not supplied. The sample table on file contains about 300,000 distinct CDR3 sequences. The top ten hold approximately 5.9% of the sample. Input material: blood. These receptor sequences come from a human donor with ulcerative colitis or Crohn's disease, or a healthy co-twin of an affected twin (not recorded which).

V usage is TRBV29-1 and J usage is TRBJ2-1; TCRdb outputs TRBD1, but without DNA this stays unchecked. The CDR3 sequence is 13 residues long. Looked up from germline, CDR1 is SQVTM and CDR2 is ANQGSEA. This CDR3 is CSVRRDRDNEQFF.

The genes are TRBV27 and TRBJ2-7; no DNA is available, so the TRBD1 call from TCRdb remains unchecked. This CDR3 region has 13 residues. Per germline, CDR1 MNHEY and CDR2 SMNVEV (reference sequence). CDR3 protein: CASRITGRYEQYF.

The chain uses TRBV18 and TRBJ2-1. This CDR3 spans 14 amino acids. Germline CDR1 and CDR2: KGHSH and LQKENI. The CDR3 loop reads CASSPDFVVNEQFF.

V usage is TRBV29-1 and J usage is TRBJ2-1; the D gene TCRdb calls, TRBD1, cannot be checked with no DNA. Per the germline V gene, CDR1 is SQVTM and CDR2 is ANQGSEA. CDR3 length: 12 residues. This chain's CDR3 is CSAYRGSGEQFF.

This chain connects TRBV3-1 to TRBJ1-5. This CDR3 is built from 16 residues. The V gene's germline CDR1 is LGHDT and CDR2 YNNKEL (reference sequence). The CDR3 protein is CASSQGFGKINQPQHF.

J is TRBJ2-3 and V is TRBV20-1; the TCRdb call, TRBD2, lacks DNA for checking. This CDR3 has 13 amino acids. Germline V gene lookup returns CDR1 DFQATT and CDR2 SNEGSKA (reference sequence). The CDR3 here is CSARRADTDTQYF.

V and J are TRBV10-3 and TRBJ1-1; TCRdb's D call, TRBD1, is unchecked because there is no DNA. Germline V gene sequence: CDR1 ENHRY, CDR2 SYGVKD. This CDR3 is built from 14 residues. This CDR3 is CVIRSGTLNTEAFF.

J is TRBJ2-5 and V is TRBV19. Germline assignment: CDR1 LNHDA and CDR2 SQIVND (reference sequence). CDR3 length: 13 residues. CDR3 amino acids: CASSFGFQETQYF.

The CDR3 protein is CASSLQGMNTEAFF. The rearrangement links TRBV7-3 to TRBJ1-1; TCRdb designates TRBD1, a call that cannot be tested without DNA. The CDR3 has 14 amino acids. CDR1 and CDR2 (germline): SGHTA, FQGTGA.

V and J are TRBV24-1 and TRBJ2-7; TCRdb returns TRBD1, unconfirmable since there is no DNA. The CDR3 totals 15 residues. Germline V CDR1 and CDR2: KGHDR, SFDVKD. This CDR3 reads CATSTDRGGSYEQYF.

The chain employs TRBV6-5 and TRBJ2-1; there is no DNA to check the TCRdb D call of TRBD2. CDR1 is MNHEY, CDR2 SVGAGI, per germline. This CDR3 is built from 15 residues. The CDR3 reads CASSYDSGNYNEQFF.

This chain uses TRBV28 with TRBJ2-1; the D call from TCRdb, TRBD2, cannot be confirmed without DNA. CDR1 and CDR2 from the germline V gene are MDHEN and SYDVKM. The CDR3 spans 14 residues. CDR3 amino acids: CASSVVPSDNEQFF. The full variable domain, with the rest looked up from reference TRBV28 and TRBJ2-1, is DVKVTQSSRYLVKRTGEKVFLECVQDMDHENMFWYRQDPGLGLRLIYFSYDVKMKEKGDIPEGYSVSREKKERFSLILESASTNQTSMYLCASSVVPSDNEQFFGPGTRLTVL.

The chain is built from TRBV5-1 and TRBJ2-1; the D call from TCRdb, TRBD2, cannot be confirmed without DNA. CDR3 length equals 13 residues. CDR1 is SGHRS, CDR2 YFSETQ, per germline. CDR3 residues: CASSLIQRDEQFF.

This chain connects TRBV6-2 or TRBV6-3 to TRBJ2-7. Germline V gives CDR1 MNHEY, CDR2 SVGEGT. The CDR3 contains 12 residues. This CDR3 reads CASSSQYYEQYF.

The CDR3 loop is CASSLAPWGGETQYF. V usage is TRBV5-5 and J usage is TRBJ2-5; TCRdb's D gene call, TRBD2, goes unchecked for lack of DNA. The CDR3 is made up of 15 amino acids. Germline V gives CDR1 SGHKS, CDR2 YYEKEE (reference sequence).

The chain is built from TRBV24-1 and TRBJ2-1; lacking DNA, the TRBD2 call made by TCRdb goes unchecked. This CDR3 has 16 amino acids. Germline CDR1 KGHDR, CDR2 SFDVKD. Here the CDR3 reads CATSDWSGRGSNEQFF.

The chain joins TRBV28 to TRBJ2-1. Germline loops: CDR1 MDHEN, CDR2 SYDVKM. The CDR3 consists of 14 residues. CDR3 in amino acids: CASSLVFRTNEQFF.